The 10 T cell receptor beta chains below come from one sample, sequenced in a study of blood T cell repertoires in COVID-19 (dated by TCRdb to 2018 to 2020). The library was produced with the immunoSEQ multiplex PCR assay. This immuneACCESS table, as held by TCRdb, lists in-frame sequences with V and J called but not all clones. Of the missing ones, under half trace to an unresolved V gene in checked studies; the others have no known cause. For this sample the table gives 210,000 or so clones, of which approximately 90% were detected only once. The top ten clonotypes cover 2.7% of the sample. Sequenced sample: peripheral blood. The receptors shown here come from a man under 40 with COVID-19, enrolled during active disease.

The rearrangement joins TRBV5-1 to TRBJ2-1; a weak D match, TRBD2 (5 bases). This CDR3 comprises 14 residues. Looked up from germline, CDR1 is SGHRS and CDR2 is YFSETQ. The V gene lost 5 bases and the J gene lost 3 bases, with 12 bases spanning the gap. CDR3 nucleotide sequence: TGCGCCAGCAGTAAGGACTGGAACTACAATGAGCAGTTCTTC. This gives the protein CASSKDWNYNEQFF.

The V gene is TRBV28, the J gene TRBJ1-2; no definite D call. Germline loops: CDR1 MDHEN, CDR2 SYDVKM. The CDR3 runs to 14 residues. The V end lost 10 bases, the J end lost 5 bases, and 20 bases lay between the germline ends. CDR3 coding DNA: TGTGCCACCACGGAGGGAGGGAATCGGTATGGCTACACCTTC. Protein product: CATTEGGNRYGYTF.

This clone was detected once. V is TRBV5-1 and J is TRBJ2-2; 7 bases map to TRBD1. This CDR3 contains 15 residues. Trimming at V came to 4 bases and at J to 1 base, leaving 4 bases not matched to a gene. Germline V gives CDR1 SGHRS, CDR2 YFSETQ. The CDR3 spells CASSVGQLNTGELFF. The CDR3 nucleotides are TGCGCCAGCAGCGTGGGACAGTTGAACACCGGGGAGCTGTTTTTT.

The rearrangement uses TRBV18 and TRBJ1-1, with 7 bases fitting TRBD1. This CDR3 has 14 amino acids. The V gene's germline CDR1 is KGHSH and CDR2 LQKENI. V shed 3 bases and J 5 bases; nucleotides not matched to a gene: 6. CDR3: CASSPQTGWTEAFF. The CDR3 DNA follows: TGTGCCAGCTCACCGCAGACAGGGTGGACTGAAGCTTTCTTT.

The CDR3 coding sequence is TGTGCCAGTAGTACCAGACAGCTCTCCTACGAGCAGTACTTC. Its protein is CASSTRQLSYEQYF. This rearrangement joins TRBV19 to TRBJ2-7; the D gene is possibly TRBD1 (5 bases). V was pared by 4 bases and J by 0 bases, with 10 bases between. Germline V lookup: CDR1 LNHDA, CDR2 SQIVND (reference sequence). The CDR3 consists of 14 residues.

This CDR3 reads CASSPKLAGENTQYF. DNA of the CDR3: TGTGCCAGCAGCCCAAAACTAGCGGGAGAAAATACGCAGTATTTT. The chain joins TRBV5-6 to TRBJ2-3; 11 bases agree with TRBD2. Germline values: CDR1 SGHDT, CDR2 YYEEEE. V lost 4 bases to trimming and J lost 7 bases; unmatched junction nucleotides: 8. This CDR3 comprises 15 residues.

This chain links TRBV15 with TRBJ2-7; 10 bases are a match to TRBD2. The germline CDR1 and CDR2 sequences are LNHNV and YYDKDF (reference sequence). The ends lost 3 bases at V and 2 bases at J; junction bases unmatched: 4. The CDR3 runs to 15 residues. CDR3 region: CATSRVLAGAYEQYF. In nucleotides, the CDR3 is TGTGCCACCAGCAGGGTCCTAGCGGGAGCCTACGAGCAGTACTTC.

V and J are TRBV18 and TRBJ2-7; 11 bases line up with TRBD2. The CDR3 has 17 residues. Per germline, CDR1 KGHSH and CDR2 LQKENI. The trim removed 2 bases at V and 7 bases at J, leaving 13 bases unmatched. As DNA, the CDR3 is TGTGCCAGCTCACCATACCTGATGACTAGCGGGACGGAAGAGCAGTACTTC. The encoded protein is CASSPYLMTSGTEEQYF.

The V call is TRBV4-3, the J call TRBJ1-2; 8 bases fit TRBD1. Per the germline V gene, CDR1 is LGHNA and CDR2 is YSLEER. The CDR3 has 14 residues. V trimming: 2 bases; J trimming: 2 bases; junction bases outside the gene matches: 1. CDR3 amino acids: CASSQWTGNYGYTF. The DNA of the CDR3 is TGCGCCAGCAGCCAATGGACAGGGAACTATGGCTACACCTTC.

This clone was detected only a few times. The chain uses TRBV14 and TRBJ1-6, with TRBD1 as a possible D gene (5 bases). Trimming stripped 0 bases from V and 10 bases from J, with 13 bases between. Germline CDR1 and CDR2: SGHDN and FVKESK. This CDR3 spans 15 amino acids. In nucleotides, the CDR3 is TGTGCCAGCAGCCAAGATTGGGGGGTAAACTCACCCCTCCACTTT. Its translation: CASSQDWGVNSPLHF.